Listed here is a single T cell receptor (beta chain). The use of a sample-barcoded 5' primer and a J-beta primer mix characterized a second PCR of roughly 6 to 11 cycles. From the 5' RACE reads, TCRdb called clonotypes with MiXCR, one entry per CDR3 protein. Of 900,000 to 950,000 distinct CDR3 sequences in the sample, about 28% are singletons; the top ten hold roughly a tenth. The data belong to a study of blood T cells in healthy people across ages. These same data were also listed under a study on T cells of mothers and their children. From that study: Relative to unrelated pairs, biologically related mother-child dyads exhibited marginally greater, non-significant overlap.

The sample was blood. The receptor comes from a woman between 35 and 50 years old in good health.

Here the CDR3 reads CASSPTGVSNQPQHF. DNA for the CDR3: TGTGCCAGCAGTCCGACAGGGGTTAGCAATCAGCCCCAGCATTTT. The chain combines TRBV12-3 or TRBV12-4 with TRBJ1-5, with 8 bases lining up with TRBD1. This CDR3 is 15 amino acids long. V was clipped by 5 bases and J by 0 bases; unmatched bases: 3.